These 21 T cell receptor beta chains came from one sample sequenced in a study of control samples from healthy donors and cancer patients. Some clones are missing from TCRdb's copy, which holds only in-frame ones; the method was immunoSEQ multiplex PCR. The sample carries around 200,000 clones, about 93% recorded once. Sequenced: blood. The receptors here all came from a man aged 45-65 years in good health.

The chain couples TRBV6-5 to TRBJ1-2; 8 bases map to TRBD1. CDR3 length equals 15 residues. Germline values: CDR1 MNHEY, CDR2 SVGAGI. The junction had 13 bases not matched to a gene; V was cut back by 9 bases and J by 4 bases. CDR3 sequence reads: CASPPGQGSIYGYTF. The DNA for the CDR3 is TGTGCCAGTCCCCCTGGACAGGGCAGTATCTATGGCTACACCTTC.

J is TRBJ1-2 and V is TRBV7-9, with a tentative D call TRBD1 (6 bases). Trimming pared 7 bases from V and 8 bases from J, leaving 20 bases between. The CDR3 covers 14 residues. Germline values: CDR1 SEHNR, CDR2 FQNEAQ (reference sequence). The CDR3, as DNA: TGTGCCAGCACCCAGGACAGTCGACTTGGGGGCTACACCTTC. Encoded protein: CASTQDSRLGGYTF.

The chain carries TRBV7-2 and TRBJ2-2; the D gene is possibly TRBD2 (5 bases). The V end was cut by 4 bases, the J end by 6 bases, with 9 bases between. Germline-derived CDR1 and CDR2 are SGHTA and FQGNSA. The CDR3 sequence is 13 residues long. The CDR3 is CASSSQLAGELFF. DNA of the CDR3: TGTGCCAGCAGCTCTCAACTAGCCGGGGAGCTGTTTTTT.

CDR3 sequence reads: CASSLRGVTNEKLFF. Written as DNA, the CDR3 is TGTGCCAGCAGCCTAAGGGGGGTCACTAATGAAAAACTGTTTTTT. The chain recombines TRBV3-1 (or the pseudogene TRBV3-2) with TRBJ1-4; tentative D call: TRBD1 (6 bases). The CDR3 is made up of 15 amino acids. V was pared by 4 bases and J by 2 bases, with 11 bases between. Per germline, CDR1 LGHDT and CDR2 YNNKEL (reference sequence).

The chain joins TRBV5-1 to TRBJ2-5; 9 bases fit TRBD2. From germline, CDR1 is SGHRS and CDR2 YFSETQ. The ends lost 0 bases at V and 4 bases at J; junction bases unmatched: 4. The length of the CDR3 is 15 residues. The CDR3 protein is CASSLELAGRETQYF. For the CDR3, the DNA is TGCGCCAGCAGCTTGGAGCTAGCGGGAAGAGAGACCCAGTACTTC.

The chain is built from TRBV7-9 and TRBJ2-3; D unresolved. Germline CDR1 is SEHNR and CDR2 is FQNEAQ (reference sequence). The CDR3 has 15 residues. V was pared by 1 base and J by 0 bases, with 8 bases between. The CDR3 region has the DNA TGTGCCAGCAGCTTAGAGTACGCTAGCACAGATACGCAGTATTTT. Amino acid sequence: CASSLEYASTDTQYF.

The rearrangement joins TRBV7-2 to TRBJ1-6; D unresolved. The V and J ends lost 1 base and 6 bases respectively, with 10 bases between them. Germline V CDR1 and CDR2: SGHTA, FQGNSA. CDR3 length equals 15 residues. Here the CDR3 DNA reads TGTGCCAGCAGCTTAGGGGATTGGGTTAATTCACCCCTCCACTTT. Protein: CASSLGDWVNSPLHF. Looking up the rest from reference TRBV7-2 and TRBJ1-6 gives the full variable domain: GAGVSQSPSNKVTEKGKDVELRCDPISGHTALYWYRQSLGQGLEFLIYFQGNSAPDKSGLPSDRFSAERTGGSVSTLTIQRTQQEDSAVYLCASSLGDWVNSPLHFGNGTRLTVT.

The chain joins TRBV3-1 (or the pseudogene TRBV3-2) to TRBJ1-5; no clear D. Looked up from germline, CDR1 is LGHDT and CDR2 is YNNKEL (reference sequence). The CDR3 is made up of 14 amino acids. V gave up 4 bases and J gave up 5 bases, with 12 bases separating them. The DNA of the CDR3 is TGTGCCAGCAGCCTAACCCCCAACTATCAGCCCCAGCATTTT. Protein sequence: CASSLTPNYQPQHF.

The chain combines TRBV7-9 with TRBJ2-1; no definite D call. The CDR3 consists of 12 residues. Germline loops: CDR1 SEHNR, CDR2 FQNEAQ (reference sequence). Trimming stripped 5 bases from V and 6 bases from J, with 8 bases between. This CDR3 is CASSQSANEQFF. The DNA for the CDR3 is TGTGCCAGCAGCCAATCGGCCAATGAGCAGTTCTTC.

The J gene is TRBJ2-7, the V gene TRBV5-3, with 11 bases aligning to TRBD2. TRBV5-3 is an ORF, with its function uncertain. V trimming: 4 bases; J trimming: 2 bases; junction bases outside the gene matches: 5. The CDR3 covers 15 residues. The CDR3: CARSLRLAGPYEQYF. The CDR3 DNA follows: TGTGCCAGAAGCCTTAGACTAGCGGGACCCTACGAGCAGTACTTC.

Details on this clone: The identical CDR3 is also encoded by other nucleotide sequences in the sample. The chain joins TRBV6-6 to TRBJ1-5; D remains ambiguous. Trimming left V 6 bases short and J 0 bases short, with 3 bases between. The CDR3 is 12 amino acids. Looked up from germline, CDR1 is MNHNY and CDR2 is SVGAGI (reference sequence). CDR3 loop: CASRDSNQPQHF. DNA of the CDR3: TGTGCCAGCAGGGATAGCAATCAGCCCCAGCATTTT.

Points on this clone: The identical CDR3 is also encoded by other nucleotide sequences in the sample. The chain uses TRBV5-1 and TRBJ2-2, with TRBD1 as a possible D gene (6 bases). Germline-derived CDR1 and CDR2 are SGHRS and YFSETQ. With 3 bases removed from V and 2 bases from J, the gap between germline ends came to 8 bases. The CDR3 has 14 residues. The CDR3 sequence is CASSSDRNTGELFF. CDR3 DNA: TGCGCCAGCAGCTCGGACAGAAACACCGGGGAGCTGTTTTTT.

The genes are TRBV28 and TRBJ1-2, with D unclear. The CDR3 covers 16 residues. In germline, CDR1 is MDHEN, CDR2 SYDVKM. Trimming took 6 bases from V and 0 from J, leaving 17 bases between them. The CDR3 region has the DNA TGTGCCAGCAGACCGGAGTCCGGCCGCCCTAACTATGGCTACACCTTC. Amino acids: CASRPESGRPNYGYTF.

The chain employs TRBV6-5 and TRBJ1-1; D gene uncertain. Germline lookup yields CDR1 MNHEY and CDR2 SVGAGI. V was trimmed by 6 bases and J by 1 base, leaving 6 bases between them. There are 12 residues in the CDR3. The CDR3 region is CASRAGNTEAFF. As DNA, the CDR3 is TGTGCCAGCAGGGCAGGGAACACTGAAGCTTTCTTT.

This clone is a singleton in its sample. V usage is TRBV20-1 and J usage is TRBJ2-6, with D maybe TRBD1 (5 bases). Trimming took off 3 bases at V and 0 bases at J, with 6 bases between the two ends. The CDR3 consists of 14 residues. Germline loops: CDR1 DFQATT, CDR2 SNEGSKA (reference sequence). CDR3: CSASRGSGANVLTF. CDR3 in DNA: TGCAGTGCTAGTAGGGGCTCTGGGGCCAACGTCCTGACTTTC.

The chain combines TRBV9 with TRBJ2-5, with D unresolved. The CDR3 is 13 residues long. Germline V gene sequence: CDR1 SGDLS, CDR2 YYNGEE. With 1 base removed from V and 5 bases from J, the gap between germline ends came to 9 bases. The DNA of the CDR3 is TGTGCCAGCAGCGTAAATTTAGGGGAGACCCAGTACTTC. Translated: CASSVNLGETQYF.

The V call is TRBV28, the J call TRBJ1-5; 7 positions match TRBD1. Germline assignment: CDR1 MDHEN and CDR2 SYDVKM. The length of the CDR3 is 16 residues. V was clipped by 3 bases and J by 6 bases; unmatched bases: 11. The CDR3 nucleotides read TGTGCCAGCAGTTTCCTAAAGGGGGCGCCGGGTCAGCCCCAGCATTTT. Amino acid sequence: CASSFLKGAPGQPQHF.

The chain recombines TRBV6-2 or TRBV6-3 with TRBJ2-5, with TRBD1 matching over 7 bases. The CDR3 consists of 13 residues. V trimming: 6 bases; J trimming: 5 bases; junction bases outside the gene matches: 6. The germline gives CDR1 MNHEY, CDR2 SVGEGT. The CDR3 loop is CASSQGGGETQYF. CDR3 in DNA: TGTGCCAGCAGCCAAGGGGGCGGCGAGACCCAGTACTTC.

The chain employs TRBV12-3 or TRBV12-4 and TRBJ1-1; no definite D call. Trimming took off 4 bases at V and 2 bases at J, with 8 bases between the two ends. The CDR3 extends over 13 amino acids. CDR3 nucleotide sequence: TGTGCCAGCAGTTCGTACGCCAACACTGAAGCTTTCTTT. Translation gives CASSSYANTEAFF.

J is TRBJ1-6 and V is TRBV27; a weak D match, TRBD1 (6 bases). There are 15 residues in the CDR3. CDR1 is MNHEY and CDR2 is SMNVEV in the germline V gene (reference sequence). The V end lost 6 bases, the J end lost 0 bases, and 9 bases lay between the germline ends. The CDR3 nucleotides read TGTGCCAGCAGAGGGGGGGGCTCCTATAATTCACCCCTCCACTTT. This sequence encodes CASRGGGSYNSPLHF.

The J gene is TRBJ2-1, the V gene TRBV28, with D possibly being TRBD2 (5 bases). Germline V CDR1 and CDR2: MDHEN, SYDVKM. Between the trimmed V and J ends, which lost 1 base and 0 bases, there was a span of 13 bases. The CDR3 runs 17 residues. The CDR3 DNA reads as TGTGCCAGCAGTTTATTCAGCGGCCGAAGCTCCTACAATGAGCAGTTCTTC. Protein: CASSLFSGRSSYNEQFF.